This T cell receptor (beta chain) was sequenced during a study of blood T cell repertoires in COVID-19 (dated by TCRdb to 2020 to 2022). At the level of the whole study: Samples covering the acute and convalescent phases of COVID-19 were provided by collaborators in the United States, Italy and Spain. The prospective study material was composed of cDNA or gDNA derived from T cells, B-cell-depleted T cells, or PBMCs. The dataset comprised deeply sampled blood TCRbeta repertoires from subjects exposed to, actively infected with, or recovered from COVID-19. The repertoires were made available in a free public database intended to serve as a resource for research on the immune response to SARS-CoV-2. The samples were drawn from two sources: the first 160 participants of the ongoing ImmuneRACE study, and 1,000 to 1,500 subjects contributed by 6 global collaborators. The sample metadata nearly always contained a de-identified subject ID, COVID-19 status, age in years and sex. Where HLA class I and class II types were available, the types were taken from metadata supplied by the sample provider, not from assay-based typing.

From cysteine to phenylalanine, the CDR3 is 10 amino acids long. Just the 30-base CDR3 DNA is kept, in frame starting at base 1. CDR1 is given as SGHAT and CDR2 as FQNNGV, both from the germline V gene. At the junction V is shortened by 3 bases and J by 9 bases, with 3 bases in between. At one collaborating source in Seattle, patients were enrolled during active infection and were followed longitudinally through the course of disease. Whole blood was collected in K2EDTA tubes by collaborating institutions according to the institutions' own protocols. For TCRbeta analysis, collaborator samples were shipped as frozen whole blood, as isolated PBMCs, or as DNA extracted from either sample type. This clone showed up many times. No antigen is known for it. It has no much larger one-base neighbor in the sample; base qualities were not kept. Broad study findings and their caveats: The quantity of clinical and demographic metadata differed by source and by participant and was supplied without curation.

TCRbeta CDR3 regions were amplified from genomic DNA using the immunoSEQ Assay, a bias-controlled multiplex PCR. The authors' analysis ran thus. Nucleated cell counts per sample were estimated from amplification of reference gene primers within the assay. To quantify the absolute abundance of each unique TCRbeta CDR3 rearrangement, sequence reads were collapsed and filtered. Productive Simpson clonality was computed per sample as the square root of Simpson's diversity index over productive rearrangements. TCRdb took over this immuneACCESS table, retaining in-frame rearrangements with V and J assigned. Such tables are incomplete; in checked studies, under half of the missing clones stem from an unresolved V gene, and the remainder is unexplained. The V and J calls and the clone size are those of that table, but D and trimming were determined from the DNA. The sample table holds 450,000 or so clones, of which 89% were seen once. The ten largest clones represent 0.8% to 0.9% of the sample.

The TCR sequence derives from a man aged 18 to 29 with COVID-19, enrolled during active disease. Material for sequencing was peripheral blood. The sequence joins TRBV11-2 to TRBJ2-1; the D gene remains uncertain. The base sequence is TGTGCCAGCAGCTTCAGTGAGCAGTTCTTC. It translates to CASSFSEQFF.